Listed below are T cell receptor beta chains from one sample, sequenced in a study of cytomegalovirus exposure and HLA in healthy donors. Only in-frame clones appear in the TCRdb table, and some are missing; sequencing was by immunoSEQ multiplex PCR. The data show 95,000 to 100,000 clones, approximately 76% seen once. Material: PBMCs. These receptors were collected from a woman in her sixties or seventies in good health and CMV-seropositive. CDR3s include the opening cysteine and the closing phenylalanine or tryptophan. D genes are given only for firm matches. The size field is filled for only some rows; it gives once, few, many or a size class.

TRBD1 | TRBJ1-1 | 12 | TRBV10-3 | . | CATKTGRTEAFF | TGTGCCACAAAGACAGGGAGGACTGAAGCTTTCTTT
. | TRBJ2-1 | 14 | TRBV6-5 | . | CASRLEGTYNEQFF | TGTGCCAGCAGACTGGAGGGGACCTACAATGAGCAGTTCTTC
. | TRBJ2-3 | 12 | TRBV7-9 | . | CASSFIFDTQYF | TGTGCCAGCAGCTTTATTTTCGATACGCAGTATTTT
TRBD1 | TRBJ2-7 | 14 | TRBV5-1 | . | CASSTDRGLYEQYF | TGCGCCAGCAGCACAGACAGGGGGCTGTACGAGCAGTACTTC
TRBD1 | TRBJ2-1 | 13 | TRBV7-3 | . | CASKGQGSNEQFF | TGTGCCAGCAAGGGACAGGGTAGTAATGAGCAGTTCTTC
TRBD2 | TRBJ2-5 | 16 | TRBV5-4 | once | CASSLAPTSGEETQYF | TGTGCCAGCAGCTTGGCCCCGACTAGCGGGGAGGAGACCCAGTACTTC
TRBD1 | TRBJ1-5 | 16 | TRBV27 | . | CASSPGTGAPNQPQHF | TGTGCCAGCAGTCCCGGGACAGGGGCACCAAATCAGCCCCAGCATTTT
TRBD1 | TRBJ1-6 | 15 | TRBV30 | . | CAWSPGQGQGSPLHF | TGTGCCTGGAGTCCCGGACAGGGGCAGGGGTCACCCCTCCACTTT
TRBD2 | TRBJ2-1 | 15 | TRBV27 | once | CASSSPGLAVDEQFF | TGTGCCAGCAGTTCCCCGGGACTAGCGGTCGATGAGCAGTTCTTC
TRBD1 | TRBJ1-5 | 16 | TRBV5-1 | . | CASSLAQGQSDQPQHF | TGCGCCAGCAGCTTGGCGCAGGGACAGTCCGATCAGCCCCAGCATTTT
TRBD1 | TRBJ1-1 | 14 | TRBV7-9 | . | CASSLGTGKTEAFF | TGTGCCAGCAGCTTAGGGACAGGGAAAACTGAAGCTTTCTTT
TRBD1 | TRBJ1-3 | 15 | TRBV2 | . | CASKGQVTSGNTIYF | TGTGCCAGCAAGGGACAGGTGACCTCTGGAAACACCATATATTTT
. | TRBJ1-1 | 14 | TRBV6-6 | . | CASREDSSYTEAFF | TGTGCCAGCAGGGAGGACAGCTCTTACACTGAAGCTTTCTTT
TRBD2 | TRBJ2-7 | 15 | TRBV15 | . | CATSRDQGGGGEQYF | TGTGCCACCAGCAGAGATCAGGGTGGGGGAGGGGAGCAGTACTTC
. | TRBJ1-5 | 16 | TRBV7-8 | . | CASSPFLVRDSQPQHF | TGTGCCAGCAGCCCCTTTTTGGTTCGGGATTCCCAGCCCCAGCATTTT
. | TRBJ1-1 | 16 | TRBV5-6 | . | CASSYPTQGENTEAFF | TGTGCCAGCAGCTACCCAACACAGGGAGAGAACACTGAAGCTTTCTTT
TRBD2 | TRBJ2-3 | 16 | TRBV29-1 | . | CSVEDRASGMPDTQYF | TGCAGCGTTGAAGATAGGGCTAGCGGGATGCCAGATACGCAGTATTTT
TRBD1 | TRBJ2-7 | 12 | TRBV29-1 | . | CSVVTGPYEQYF | TGCAGCGTTGTGACAGGGCCATACGAGCAGTACTTC
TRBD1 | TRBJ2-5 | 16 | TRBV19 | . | CASSFRTGGSQKTQYF | TGTGCCAGTAGTTTCCGGACAGGGGGCTCTCAGAAGACCCAGTACTTC
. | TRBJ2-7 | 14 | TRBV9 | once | CASSLTGTIDEQYF | TGTGCCAGCAGCCTTACCGGGACAATAGACGAGCAGTACTTC
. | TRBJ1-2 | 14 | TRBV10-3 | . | CAISSDRGGYGYTF | TGTGCCATCAGCTCGGACAGAGGCGGCTATGGCTACACCTTC
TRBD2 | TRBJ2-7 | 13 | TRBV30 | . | CARAGDYSYEQYF | TGTGCACGCGCCGGGGACTACTCCTACGAGCAGTACTTC
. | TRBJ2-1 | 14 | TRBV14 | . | CASSQQNRLQEQFF | TGTGCCAGCAGCCAACAAAACAGACTACAGGAGCAGTTCTTC
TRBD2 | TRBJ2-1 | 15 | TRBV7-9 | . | CASSLNLAGEGEQFF | TGTGCCAGCAGCTTAAATCTAGCGGGAGAAGGTGAGCAGTTCTTC
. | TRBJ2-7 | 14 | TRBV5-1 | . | CASSGGTVAYEQYF | TGCGCCAGCAGCGGGGGGACAGTCGCCTACGAGCAGTACTTC
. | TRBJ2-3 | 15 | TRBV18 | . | CASSPSSGVEDTQYF | TGTGCCAGCTCACCCTCCTCGGGAGTGGAAGATACGCAGTATTTT
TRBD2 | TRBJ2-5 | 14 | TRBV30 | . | CAGEGRNIQETQYF | TGTGCCGGGGAGGGCCGTAATATACAAGAGACCCAGTACTTC
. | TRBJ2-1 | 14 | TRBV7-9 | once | CANGGGVMYNEQFF | TGTGCGAACGGGGGAGGAGTCATGTACAATGAGCAGTTCTTC
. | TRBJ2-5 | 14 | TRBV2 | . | CASKRIGGKETQYF | TGTGCCAGCAAAAGAATAGGGGGAAAAGAGACCCAGTACTTC
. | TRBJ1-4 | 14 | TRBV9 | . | CASSEHGTNEKLFF | TGTGCCAGCAGCGAGCACGGGACTAATGAAAAACTGTTTTTT
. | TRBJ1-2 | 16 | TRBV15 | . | CATSRDQIQNIYGYTF | TGTGCCACCAGCAGAGATCAGATTCAAAATATCTATGGCTACACCTTC
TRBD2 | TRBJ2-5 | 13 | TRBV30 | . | CAWFTSGTRTQYF | TGTGCCTGGTTCACTAGCGGGACGAGGACCCAGTACTTC
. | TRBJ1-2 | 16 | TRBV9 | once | CASSVDVRGSDYGYTF | TGTGCCAGCAGCGTAGATGTCAGGGGCTCGGACTATGGCTACACCTTC
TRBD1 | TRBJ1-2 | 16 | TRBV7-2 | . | CASSLRAQTGFYGYTF | TGTGCCAGCAGCTTAAGGGCCCAGACAGGGTTCTATGGCTACACCTTC
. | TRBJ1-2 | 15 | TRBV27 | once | CASSSLGSGDYGYTF | TGTGCCAGCAGTAGTCTTGGCTCAGGGGACTATGGCTACACCTTC
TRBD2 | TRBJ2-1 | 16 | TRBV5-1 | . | CASSRGTSGAYNEQFF | TGCGCCAGCAGCAGGGGGACTAGCGGGGCTTACAATGAGCAGTTCTTC
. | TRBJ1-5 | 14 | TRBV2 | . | CASSAGGRNQPQHF | TGTGCCAGCAGCGCTGGGGGCCGGAATCAGCCCCAGCATTTT
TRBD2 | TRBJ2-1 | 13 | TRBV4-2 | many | CASSLTTSSEQFF | TGTGCCAGCAGCCTCACGACTAGCAGTGAGCAGTTCTTC
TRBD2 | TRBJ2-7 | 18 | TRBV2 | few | CASSERGTSGTRWDEQYF | TGTGCCAGCAGTGAAAGAGGGACTAGCGGAACTCGCTGGGACGAGCAGTACTTC
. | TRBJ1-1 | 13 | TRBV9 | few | CASSVEWDSEAFF | TGTGCCAGCAGCGTAGAGTGGGACTCTGAAGCTTTCTTT
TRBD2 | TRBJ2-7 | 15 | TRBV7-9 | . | CASTTSGSLIYEQYF | TGTGCCAGCACGACTAGCGGGAGCCTTATCTACGAGCAGTACTTC
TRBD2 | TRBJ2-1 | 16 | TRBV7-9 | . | CASSLGWTSGINEQFF | TGTGCCAGCAGCTTAGGGTGGACTAGCGGGATAAATGAGCAGTTCTTC
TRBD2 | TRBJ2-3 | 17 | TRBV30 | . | CAWGPSRTSGSTDTQYF | TGTGCCTGGGGTCCCTCCCGGACTAGCGGGAGCACAGATACGCAGTATTTT
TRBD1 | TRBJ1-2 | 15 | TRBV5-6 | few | CASSFKPTGDGGYTF | TGTGCCAGCAGCTTTAAGCCGACAGGGGACGGGGGCTACACCTTC
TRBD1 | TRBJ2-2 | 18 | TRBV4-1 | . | CASSQDQGANTFTGELFF | TGCGCCAGCAGCCAAGACCAGGGGGCGAACACCTTCACCGGGGAGCTGTTTTTT
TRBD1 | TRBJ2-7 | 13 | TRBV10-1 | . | CASSPGTGYEQYF | TGCGCCAGCAGTCCCGGGACAGGGTACGAGCAGTACTTC
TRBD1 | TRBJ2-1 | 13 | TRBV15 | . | CATTRGDRTEQFF | TGTGCCACCACCAGGGGGGACAGGACTGAGCAGTTCTTC
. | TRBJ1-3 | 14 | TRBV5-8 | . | CASSLVASGNTIYF | TGTGCCAGCAGCTTGGTGGCTTCTGGAAACACCATATATTTT
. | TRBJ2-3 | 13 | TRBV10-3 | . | CAISESGTDTQYF | TGTGCCATCAGTGAATCTGGCACAGATACGCAGTATTTT
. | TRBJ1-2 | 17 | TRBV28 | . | CASSPLGGRSEFYGYTF | TGTGCCAGCAGTCCATTAGGGGGACGTTCTGAGTTCTATGGCTACACCTTC
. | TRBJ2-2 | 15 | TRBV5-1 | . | CASSLTGSNTGELFF | TGCGCCAGCAGCTTAACAGGGTCGAACACCGGGGAGCTGTTTTTT
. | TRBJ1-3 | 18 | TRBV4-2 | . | CASSQVFEGGNSGNTIYF | TGTGCCAGCAGCCAAGTATTCGAGGGCGGAAACTCTGGAAACACCATATATTTT
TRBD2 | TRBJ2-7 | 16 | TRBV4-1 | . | CASSLGWAGESYEQYF | TGCGCCAGCAGCCTGGGGTGGGCGGGAGAGTCCTACGAGCAGTACTTC
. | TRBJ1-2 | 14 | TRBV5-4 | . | CASSLYQGNYGYTF | TGTGCCAGCAGCTTGTATCAGGGGAACTATGGCTACACCTTC
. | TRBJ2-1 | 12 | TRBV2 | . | CASRVLDRMQFF | TGTGCCAGCAGGGTCTTAGACAGGATGCAGTTCTTC
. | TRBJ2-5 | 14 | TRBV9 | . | CASSVEYSQETQYF | TGTGCCAGCAGCGTAGAATACAGCCAAGAGACCCAGTACTTC